The 16 T cell receptor beta chains below all came from one sample that was sequenced in a study of beta chain features in type 1 diabetes. Regarding the study as a whole: The study found moderately but significantly shorter TCRB CDR3s in all four CD4+ subsets of Type 1 diabetes patients.

These TCRs' antigens remain unknown. Expressed TCRB transcripts were sequenced because the isolated RNA had all been reverse transcribed beforehand. TCRdb keeps only in-frame clones here, not all; method: immunoSEQ multiplex PCR. The sample has about 280,000 clones; over 14% are singletons. The specimen was naive CD4+ T cells from blood. All receptors derive from a man aged 18 to 30 with type 1 diabetes.

The sample holds a few counts of this clone. The CDR3 DNA reads as TGTGCCTGGAGTGTACGTGCAGGGGCGAGCGAAAAACTGTTTTTT. Its protein is CAWSVRAGASEKLFF. The chain has TRBV30 and TRBJ1-4; D possibly corresponds to TRBD1 (6 bases). Germline CDR1 GTSNPN, CDR2 SVGIG (reference sequence). The germline V and J ends were trimmed by 0 bases and 8 bases, with 16 bases remaining between them. The CDR3 loop spans 15 amino acids.

The table lists this clone with a few counts. The V and J genes are TRBV5-4 and TRBJ2-7, with 8 nucleotides matching TRBD2. This CDR3 spans 14 amino acids. The trim removed 4 bases at V and 3 bases at J, leaving 6 bases unmatched. The germline V gene encodes CDR1 SGHNT and CDR2 YYREEE (reference sequence). CDR3 sequence: CASSRGGINYEQYF. In DNA form, the CDR3 reads TGTGCCAGCAGCCGGGGGGGGATAAACTACGAGCAGTACTTC.

The CDR3 sequence: CATSQGAKNIQYF. DNA of the CDR3: TGTGCCACCTCCCAGGGGGCCAAAAACATTCAGTACTTC. The V call is TRBV7-2, the J call TRBJ2-4; perhaps TRBD1 as D (6 bases). Germline V CDR1 and CDR2: SGHTA, FQGNSA. This CDR3 has 13 amino acids. With 10 bases removed from V and 1 base from J, the gap between germline ends came to 11 bases.

This clone was detected only a few times. The gene calls are TRBV29-1 and TRBJ2-7, with 9 bases identical to TRBD1. The ends lost 6 bases at V and 0 bases at J; junction bases unmatched: 6. The CDR3 spans 14 residues. The V gene's germline CDR1 is SQVTM and CDR2 ANQGSEA. CDR3 region: CSVRPGQGSYEQYF. The CDR3 DNA is TGCAGCGTGAGGCCGGGACAGGGCTCCTACGAGCAGTACTTC.

This clone was seen a single time. This chain joins TRBV6-1 and TRBJ2-1; 10 nucleotides align to TRBD1. After removal of 3 bases from V and 6 bases from J, the junction contained 11 bases not matched to a gene. Germline V gene sequence: CDR1 MNHNS, CDR2 SASEGT. The CDR3 has 17 amino acids. The CDR3 bases are TGTGCCAGCAGTGAGCAGCCCGGGACAGGGGCTGGCAATGAGCAGTTCTTC. Residues: CASSEQPGTGAGNEQFF.

The chain uses TRBV5-1 and TRBJ1-1; D is unclear. Looked up from germline, CDR1 is SGHRS and CDR2 is YFSETQ. With 4 bases removed from V and 8 bases from J, the gap between germline ends came to 12 bases. The CDR3 has 12 residues. In nucleotides, the CDR3 is TGCGCCAGCAGCGCGGGAACGCGCGAAGCTTTCTTT. Amino acid sequence: CASSAGTREAFF.

The J gene is TRBJ1-1, the V gene TRBV19; D gene unclear. This CDR3 contains 13 residues. Per germline, CDR1 LNHDA and CDR2 SQIVND (reference sequence). Trimming removed 5 bases at V and 10 bases at J, with 17 bases between. DNA for the CDR3: TGTGCCAGTAGTCAGGACTCCTTCGAGGGAGCTTTCTTT. Protein product: CASSQDSFEGAFF. Using reference TRBV19 and TRBJ1-1 for the parts outside the CDR3, the full variable domain is DGGITQSPKYLFRKEGQNVTLSCEQNLNHDAMYWYRQDPGQGLRLIYYSQIVNDFQKGDIAEGYSVSREKKESFPLTVTSAQKNPTAFYLCASSQDSFEGAFFGQGTRLTVV.

This clone was seen only once. The chain recombines TRBV18 with TRBJ2-7, with a tentative D call TRBD1 (6 bases). Germline V gene lookup returns CDR1 KGHSH and CDR2 LQKENI. The CDR3 loop spans 15 amino acids. Trimming took 0 bases from V and 3 from J, leaving 12 bases between them. CDR3 in amino acids: CASSPPDTGIYEQYF. The CDR3 DNA is TGTGCCAGCTCACCACCGGACACAGGGATCTACGAGCAGTACTTC.

The table lists this clone with a few counts. CDR3 sequence (DNA): TGTGCCAGCAGCGGGCCAGGCTCTGGGGCCAACGTCCTGACTTTC. Protein: CASSGPGSGANVLTF. V gene TRBV5-4 combines with J gene TRBJ2-6; no firm D call. CDR3 length: 15 amino acids. CDR1 is SGHNT, CDR2 YYREEE, per germline (reference sequence). V was clipped by 4 bases and J by 0 bases, with 8 bases between them.

V usage is TRBV25-1 and J usage is TRBJ2-3, with D hard to call. Trimming shortened V by 7 bases and J by 2 bases, and 10 bases separated the two germline ends. Germline V CDR1 and CDR2: MGHDK, SYGVNS. This CDR3 has 13 amino acids. CDR3 protein: CASTLGNTDTQYF. CDR3 bases: TGTGCCAGCACCCTAGGAAACACAGATACGCAGTATTTT.

The chain joins TRBV18 to TRBJ2-1; 7 nucleotides align to TRBD1. Germline trimming cut 6 bases from V and 2 bases from J; bases unmatched to any gene: 7. The CDR3 sequence is 15 residues long. Per germline, CDR1 KGHSH and CDR2 LQKENI. The CDR3 loop is CASSRGGQTYNEQFF. CDR3 nucleotide sequence: TGTGCCAGCTCTCGAGGGGGACAGACCTACAATGAGCAGTTCTTC.

This clone came up a few times. The CDR3 coding sequence is TGTGCCAGCTCACCACCGCTAATTACTAACCTGAATGGCTACACCTTC. As protein: CASSPPLITNLNGYTF. This sequence joins TRBV18 and TRBJ1-2, with no clear D. Germline V gene sequence: CDR1 KGHSH, CDR2 LQKENI. Trimming left V 0 bases short and J 6 bases short, with 17 bases between. This CDR3 contains 16 residues.

This clone was seen more than once but under ten times. A read error may produce the germline difference seen at one junction end. In DNA, the CDR3 is TGCAGTGCCCGTCCGGGGAAGGACTTC. As protein: CSARPGKDF. J is TRBJ2-5 and V is TRBV20-1, with D possibly being TRBD2 (5 bases). Germline loops: CDR1 DFQATT, CDR2 SNEGSKA (reference sequence). The CDR3 has 9 residues.

The sample holds a few counts of this clone. Other DNA sequences in the sample encode the same CDR3. The chain has TRBV5-4 and TRBJ2-1, with 12 bases lining up with TRBD1. Germline V gene sequence: CDR1 SGHNT, CDR2 YYREEE (reference sequence). This CDR3 is built from 15 residues. V was clipped by 5 bases and J by 7 bases; unmatched bases: 7. In DNA, the CDR3 is TGTGCCAGCAGTAAACCGGGACAGGGGGCTAATGAGCAGTTCTTC. Translating gives CASSKPGQGANEQFF.

Only a few counts were recorded for this clone. The chain recombines TRBV5-1 with TRBJ1-5; the D gene is possibly TRBD1 (5 bases). In germline, CDR1 is SGHRS, CDR2 YFSETQ. Trimming left V 0 bases short and J 4 bases short, with 11 bases between. The CDR3 contains 15 residues. CDR3 in amino acids: CASSLEGHRNQPQHF. The CDR3 region has the DNA TGCGCCAGCAGCTTGGAAGGACACAGGAATCAGCCCCAGCATTTT.

This clone was recorded once. The chain carries TRBV10-3 and TRBJ1-6; TRBD1 matches at 10 bases. The CDR3 length is 14 residues. Germline lookup yields CDR1 ENHRY and CDR2 SYGVKD. With V trimmed by 7 bases and J by 5 bases, 2 bases remained unmatched. As DNA, the CDR3 is TGTGCCATCAAGGGGACAGGGGATAATTCACCCCTCCACTTT. It specifies CAIKGTGDNSPLHF.